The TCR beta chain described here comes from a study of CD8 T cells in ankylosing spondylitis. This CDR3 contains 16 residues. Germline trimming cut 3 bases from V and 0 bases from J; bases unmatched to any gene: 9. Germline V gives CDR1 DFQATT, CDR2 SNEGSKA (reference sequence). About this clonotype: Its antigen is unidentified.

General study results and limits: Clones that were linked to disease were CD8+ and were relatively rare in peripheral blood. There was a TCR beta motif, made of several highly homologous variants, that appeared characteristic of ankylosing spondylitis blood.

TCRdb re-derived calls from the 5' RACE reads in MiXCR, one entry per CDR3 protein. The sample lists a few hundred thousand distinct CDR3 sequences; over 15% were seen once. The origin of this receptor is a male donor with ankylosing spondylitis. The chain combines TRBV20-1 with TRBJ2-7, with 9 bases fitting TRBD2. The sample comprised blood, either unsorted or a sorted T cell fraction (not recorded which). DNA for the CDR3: TGCAGTGCTAGTTCTAGCGGGGACCCACTCTCCTACGAGCAGTACTTC. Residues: CSASSSGDPLSYEQYF.